The clone carrying this TCR beta chain was observed at least ten times. Its antigen is currently unknown. With the read ending 3 residues before the CDR3 end, the germline J gene is used to fill in that end. TCRdb keeps only in-frame clones here, not all; method: immunoSEQ multiplex PCR. The sample was found to contain more than 20,000 clones, and every one recurs. The CVID group had 15 females and around 29 males, mean age roughly 40. For at least one year, all CVID subjects received replacement immunoglobulin. These data are taken from a study of T cell clonality in common variable immunodeficiency. The study, taken as a whole, reports: In common variable immunodeficiency, TCR beta chains reportedly carried fewer deletions and N-nucleotide insertions. CVID subjects had higher TCRbeta clonality than healthy controls, most marked in about a third. CVID subjects shared fewer TCRbeta clones than healthy controls did.

Germline lookup yields CDR1 MNHEY and CDR2 SMNVEV (reference sequence). This CDR3 has 15 residues. After removal of 5 bases from V and 2 bases from J, the junction contained 4 bases not matched to a gene. This receptor was identified in a human donor with common variable immunodeficiency. The sequencing sample was made of peripheral blood mononuclear cells. V gene TRBV27 combines with J gene TRBJ2-7; 12 bases agree with TRBD2. CDR3 region: CASSPRLAGAYEQYF. The CDR3 bases that were read are TGTGCCAGCAGTCCCAGACTAGCGGGAGCCTACGAG.